This T cell receptor (beta chain) was identified in a study of shared clonotypes between healthy human individuals. The CD4+ fraction was divided into a CD45RA+ naive subset and a CD45RA-negative memory subset. The data were produced by immunoSEQ multiplex PCR, yet TCRdb's version contains in-frame clones alone and is incomplete. There are about 2.4 million clones in the sample; roughly nine tenths occur only once, and over 0.12% lies in the top ten. Germline CDR1 is LNHDA and CDR2 is SQIVND (reference sequence). This CDR3 has 14 residues. Between the trimmed V and J ends, which lost 3 bases and 2 bases, there was a span of 10 bases.

This clonotype was obtained from a man aged 18 to 35 in good health. V gene TRBV19 combines with J gene TRBJ1-2; D may be TRBD1 (5 bases). Sequenced: naive CD4+ T cells sorted from blood. This sample's subset: CD45RA+ positively selected. As DNA, the CDR3 is TGTGCCAGTAGTATGCCAGGGACGAACTATGGCTACACCTTC. This sequence encodes CASSMPGTNYGYTF. Full variable domain (missing parts from reference TRBV19 and TRBJ1-2): DGGITQSPKYLFRKEGQNVTLSCEQNLNHDAMYWYRQDPGQGLRLIYYSQIVNDFQKGDIAEGYSVSREKKESFPLTVTSAQKNPTAFYLCASSMPGTNYGYTFGSGTRLTVV.